The rows below give T cell receptor beta chains drawn from one sample of a study of immune characterization of retroperitoneal liposarcoma. One entry per CDR3 protein, called by TCRdb with MiXCR from the PCR reads. There are roughly 8,200 distinct CDR3 sequences in the sample; around 40% occur only once, and about 9.4% lies in the top ten. Sequencing was done on a sample of tumor tissue. Receptors originate from a male donor with retroperitoneal liposarcoma. CDR3s leave out the opening cysteine and the closing phenylalanine or tryptophan. The listing skips clone size in some rows; elsewhere it reads once, few, many or a size class.

clone size	V gene	CDR3 protein
-	TRBV12-3/TRBV12-4	ASSQTSGGFSYNEQF
-	TRBV10-3	AIRASMDNEQF
medium-sized	TRBV6-1	AATRDSDFYEQY
-	TRBV6-6	ASSYRTSGRQETQY
many	TRBV7-8	ASSLAPTGTYEQY
-	TRBV11-1	ASSKRTGGSEQF
-	TRBV25-1	ASSGQGANYGYT
-	TRBV7-4	ASSLAGTERQETQY
-	TRBV25-1	ASSVGFVRGRTDTQY
-	TRBV12-3/TRBV12-4	ASTFRTRGISSYNEQY
few	TRBV10-2	ASSDGQVYGYT
-	TRBV25-1	ASSVKGAVGETQF
few	TRBV12-3/TRBV12-4	ASSLSGWTSVYNEQY
-	TRBV6-1	ASSRQVYTEAF
few	TRBV6-1	ASSRYRQEDYGYT
many	TRBV7-6	ASSLGRGRSVEQF
-	TRBV6-5	ASSYGPGGPGEQY
-	TRBV6-1	ASVSGQMNDEQY
few	TRBV6-1	ASSLTESSYEQY
medium-sized	TRBV6-1	ASSEPGRTYEQY
-	TRBV7-2	ASQASVSQETQY
-	TRBV7-6	AVNPGTGDEKLF
few	TRBV11-1	ASSLVWGPGNEQY
few	TRBV6-1	ASSEFVGRGNEQF
-	TRBV25-1	ASSETGGTEETQY
-	TRBV6-1	ASRFRTSGYT
-	TRBV6-6	ATSRGTDTQY
-	TRBV6-5	ASRKGPQLNDEQY
-	TRBV6-5	ASSYSVRTDSPLH
many	TRBV7-8	ASSLGAGIHEQY
-	TRBV6-1	ASRTDTYEQY